Listed here are 20 T cell receptor beta chains from one sample, sequenced in a study of identical twins. TCRdb reprocessed the 5' RACE reads with MiXCR, giving one entry per CDR3 protein. The profile shows just under 550,000 distinct CDR3 sequences, approximately 14% of them singletons. These data were likewise used in another study, on yellow fever vaccine responses in identical twins.

The sequenced sample consisted of CD4+ T cells sorted from blood. The receptors shown here come from a woman younger than 30 in good health.

The genes are TRBV7-9 and TRBJ2-1, with D possibly being TRBD1 (6 bases). Deletions cut 6 bases from V and 9 bases from J, with 18 bases between. Germline loops: CDR1 SEHNR, CDR2 FQNEAQ (reference sequence). This CDR3 spans 14 amino acids. The CDR3 is CASSPGAVRGEQFF. CDR3 nucleotide sequence: TGTGCCAGCAGTCCAGGGGCAGTCCGGGGTGAGCAGTTCTTC.

The chain recombines TRBV20-1 with TRBJ2-7, with a tentative D call TRBD2 (5 bases). This CDR3 contains 15 residues. Germline V lookup: CDR1 DFQATT, CDR2 SNEGSKA (reference sequence). V dropped 0 bases and J dropped 4 bases, with 16 bases sitting between them. In DNA, the CDR3 is TGCAGTGCTAGAGATACAGAGGGTACCAGATACGAGCAGTACTTC. It is translated as CSARDTEGTRYEQYF.

The gene calls are TRBV10-3 and TRBJ2-2; either TRBD1 or TRBD2 may fit D (5 bases each). The CDR3 spans 16 residues. In germline, CDR1 is ENHRY, CDR2 SYGVKD. V dropped 6 bases and J dropped 0 bases, with 14 bases sitting between them. CDR3 nucleotides: TGTGCCATCAGCCCAACCGGGACGGCGAACACCGGGGAGCTGTTTTTT. This translates into CAISPTGTANTGELFF.

This clonotype was observed many times. The chain joins TRBV4-2 to TRBJ2-5; the match to TRBD1 covers 7 bases. CDR1 LGHNA and CDR2 YNFKEQ come from the germline V gene. This CDR3 region has 15 residues. With 0 bases clipped from V and 2 bases from J, the junction kept 3 bases outside the gene matches. Written as DNA, the CDR3 is TGTGCCAGCAGCCAAGATCCGGGACAGCAAGAGACCCAGTACTTC. Its translation is CASSQDPGQQETQYF.

The CDR3 reads CASSFQGYTGELFF. In DNA form, the CDR3 reads TGTGCCAGCAGTTTCCAGGGGTACACCGGGGAGCTGTTTTTT. This chain uses TRBV28 with TRBJ2-2; possibly TRBD1 for D (6 bases). Germline V gene lookup returns CDR1 MDHEN and CDR2 SYDVKM. Deletions cut 3 bases from V and 3 bases from J, with 8 bases between. The CDR3 runs to 14 residues.

This clonotype was counted a few times. The chain uses TRBV24-1 and TRBJ2-1, with D possibly matching TRBD2 (5 bases). The V end lost 6 bases, the J end lost 2 bases, and 19 bases lay between the germline ends. The germline V gene has CDR1 KGHDR and CDR2 SFDVKD. The length of the CDR3 is 17 residues. The CDR3 nucleotides are TGTGCCACCAGTCCCTCTGTGGCCTACGGGGCCTACAATGAGCAGTTCTTC. This encodes CATSPSVAYGAYNEQFF.

This clonotype was seen a few times. The chain carries TRBV3-1 and TRBJ2-3, with D unclear. The CDR3 extends over 13 amino acids. The V end lost 5 bases, the J end lost 4 bases, and 10 bases lay between the germline ends. Germline lookup yields CDR1 LGHDT and CDR2 YNNKEL (reference sequence). CDR3: CASSSRVSDTQYF. The CDR3 region has the DNA TGTGCCAGCAGCTCCCGCGTCTCAGATACGCAGTATTTT.

This clonotype was seen a few times. The CDR3 here is CASSRRSGQEINYGYTF. As DNA, the CDR3 is TGTGCCAGCAGCCGCCGTTCGGGACAGGAGATAAACTATGGCTACACCTTC. The V and J genes are TRBV12-3 or TRBV12-4 and TRBJ1-2; the match to TRBD1 covers 8 bases. The junction had 14 bases not matched to a gene; V was cut back by 6 bases and J by 2 bases. The CDR3 is 17 residues long.

The V call is TRBV20-1, the J call TRBJ1-2; 9 bases match TRBD1. Germline CDR1 and CDR2: DFQATT and SNEGSKA (reference sequence). The CDR3 consists of 13 residues. V lost 6 bases, J lost 3 bases, and 5 bases stayed unmatched. The CDR3 DNA sequence: TGCAGTGCCTCTACAGGGGGCCACTATGGCTACACCTTC. It encodes CSASTGGHYGYTF.

This clonotype has at least ten counts. This sequence joins TRBV12-3 or TRBV12-4 and TRBJ2-5; TRBD1 is a possible D gene (6 bases). The CDR3 sequence is 13 residues long. Trimming stripped 5 bases from V and 5 bases from J, with 12 bases between. CDR3 sequence: CASSPTGRETQYF. The CDR3 DNA follows: TGTGCCAGCAGTCCAACAGGGCGGGAGACCCAGTACTTC.

J is TRBJ2-3 and V is TRBV6-5, with D possibly TRBD1 on 5 matching bases. Trimming stripped 2 bases from V and 4 bases from J, with 13 bases between. The germline CDR1 and CDR2 sequences are MNHEY and SVGAGI. CDR3 length equals 15 residues. CDR3 loop: CASSYGAGLADTQYF. Written as DNA, the CDR3 is TGTGCCAGCAGTTACGGGGCAGGGCTGGCAGATACGCAGTATTTT.

In its sample, this clonotype was seen a few times. The chain links TRBV25-1 to TRBJ2-7; the match to TRBD1 covers 8 bases. Germline lookup yields CDR1 MGHDK and CDR2 SYGVNS. Trimming at V came to 0 bases and at J to 2 bases, leaving 9 bases not matched to a gene. CDR3 length: 17 residues. In nucleotides, the CDR3 is TGTGCCAGCAGTGAATATAAAAGAGACAGGGGAACCTACGAGCAGTACTTC. Its protein is CASSEYKRDRGTYEQYF.

CDR3 DNA: TGTGCCACCAGTGATTACCCCAATGAGCAGTTCTTC. Translation: CATSDYPNEQFF. The chain carries TRBV24-1 and TRBJ2-1, with D unresolved. The ends were cut back, 2 bases at V and 6 bases at J, with 4 bases in the middle. CDR3 size: 12 residues. Germline V gives CDR1 KGHDR, CDR2 SFDVKD.

The chain links TRBV6-5 to TRBJ1-4; D is perhaps TRBD1 (5 bases). Germline-derived CDR1 and CDR2 are MNHEY and SVGAGI. The V end lost 0 bases, the J end lost 2 bases, and 10 bases lay between the germline ends. The CDR3 covers 16 residues. The CDR3 sequence: CASSYSTGVTNEKLFF. CDR3 bases: TGTGCCAGCAGTTACTCGACGGGGGTCACTAATGAAAAACTGTTTTTT.

This clonotype has more than one count but fewer than ten. This chain uses TRBV5-1 with TRBJ2-7; TRBD1 agrees at 10 bases. CDR3 size: 14 residues. CDR1 SGHRS and CDR2 YFSETQ come from the germline V gene. V shed 7 bases and J 6 bases; nucleotides not matched to a gene: 10. This chain's CDR3 is CASSVGTGAPEQYF. The CDR3 DNA sequence: TGCGCCAGCTCAGTAGGGACAGGGGCCCCCGAGCAGTACTTC.

This clonotype was seen only a few times. The chain links TRBV5-6 to TRBJ1-1; D is unclear. CDR1 and CDR2 from the germline V gene are SGHDT and YYEEEE. The CDR3 is 14 amino acids. V lost 2 bases and J lost 3, with 11 bases in between. The CDR3 loop reads CASSLPPPDTEAFF. CDR3 coding DNA: TGTGCCAGCAGCTTACCCCCCCCGGACACTGAAGCTTTCTTT.

The rearrangement links TRBV5-6 to TRBJ1-4, with D possibly being TRBD1 (5 bases). Trimming took 4 bases from V and 7 from J, leaving 20 bases between them. In germline, CDR1 is SGHDT, CDR2 YYEEEE. This CDR3 is built from 16 residues. The CDR3 spells CASSATAGVSSEKLFF. The CDR3, as DNA: TGTGCCAGCAGCGCAACAGCGGGGGTTTCGAGTGAAAAACTGTTTTTT.

This clonotype was found many times. The chain uses TRBV3-1 and TRBJ1-1; D gene unclear. Looked up from germline, CDR1 is LGHDT and CDR2 is YNNKEL (reference sequence). V lost 0 bases to trimming and J lost 5 bases, with 13 bases between them. This CDR3 is built from 15 residues. The CDR3 loop reads CASSQDLGRRTEAFF. The CDR3 DNA reads TGTGCCAGCAGCCAAGATCTTGGGAGGAGGACTGAAGCTTTCTTT.

The CDR3 here is CSANSGIDEQFF. DNA of the CDR3: TGCAGTGCTAACAGCGGGATTGATGAGCAGTTCTTC. This sequence joins TRBV20-1 and TRBJ2-1; 7 nucleotides match TRBD2. This CDR3 comprises 12 residues. Germline V gives CDR1 DFQATT, CDR2 SNEGSKA (reference sequence). The junction had 5 bases not matched to a gene; V was cut back by 4 bases and J by 8 bases.

In this sample, this clonotype turned up a few times. This sequence joins TRBV15 and TRBJ1-2, with 11 nucleotides matching TRBD1. Germline values: CDR1 LNHNV, CDR2 YYDKDF (reference sequence). This CDR3 has 16 residues. V lost 4 bases, J lost 4 bases, and 8 bases stayed unmatched. CDR3 in DNA: TGTGCCACCAGCACGAGGACAGGGGGCGACGGCTATGGCTACACCTTC. This sequence encodes CATSTRTGGDGYGYTF. The complete variable domain, with remaining parts taken from reference TRBV15 and TRBJ1-2, reads DAMVIQNPRYQVTQFGKPVTLSCSQTLNHNVMYWYQQKSSQAPKLLFHYYDKDFNNEADTPDNFQSRRPNTSFCFLDIRSPGLGDTAMYLCATSTRTGGDGYGYTFGSGTRLTVV.